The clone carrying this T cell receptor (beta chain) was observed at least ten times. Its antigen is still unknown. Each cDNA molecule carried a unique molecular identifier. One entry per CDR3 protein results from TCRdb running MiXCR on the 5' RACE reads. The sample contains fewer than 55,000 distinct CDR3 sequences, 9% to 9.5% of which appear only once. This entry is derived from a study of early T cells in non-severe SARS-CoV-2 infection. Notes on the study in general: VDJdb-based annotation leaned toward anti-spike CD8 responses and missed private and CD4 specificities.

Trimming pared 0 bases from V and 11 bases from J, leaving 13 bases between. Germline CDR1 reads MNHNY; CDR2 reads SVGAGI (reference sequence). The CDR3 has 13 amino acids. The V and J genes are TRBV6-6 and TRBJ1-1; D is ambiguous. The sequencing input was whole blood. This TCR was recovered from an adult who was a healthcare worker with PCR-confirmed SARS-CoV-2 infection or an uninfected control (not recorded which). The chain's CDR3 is CASSYSIGSSAFF. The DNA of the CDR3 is TGTGCCAGCAGTTACTCGATTGGGTCCTCGGCTTTCTTT.